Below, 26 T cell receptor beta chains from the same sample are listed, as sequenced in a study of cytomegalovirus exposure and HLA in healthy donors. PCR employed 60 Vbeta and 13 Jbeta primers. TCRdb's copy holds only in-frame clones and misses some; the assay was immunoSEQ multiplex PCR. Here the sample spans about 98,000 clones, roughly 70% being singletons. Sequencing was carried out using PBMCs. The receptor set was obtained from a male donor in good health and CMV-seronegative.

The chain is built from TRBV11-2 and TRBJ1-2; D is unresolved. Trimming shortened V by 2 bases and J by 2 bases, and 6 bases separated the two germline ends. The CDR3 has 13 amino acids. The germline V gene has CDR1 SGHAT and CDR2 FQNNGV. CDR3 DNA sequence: TGTGCCAGCAGCTTATCCCAAAACTATGGCTACACCTTC. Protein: CASSLSQNYGYTF.

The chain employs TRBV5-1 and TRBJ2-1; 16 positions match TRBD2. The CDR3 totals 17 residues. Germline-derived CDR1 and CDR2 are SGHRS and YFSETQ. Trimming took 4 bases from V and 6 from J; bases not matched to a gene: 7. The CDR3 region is CASSRGTSGRASNEQFF. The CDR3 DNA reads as TGCGCCAGCAGCCGAGGGACTAGCGGGAGGGCATCCAATGAGCAGTTCTTC.

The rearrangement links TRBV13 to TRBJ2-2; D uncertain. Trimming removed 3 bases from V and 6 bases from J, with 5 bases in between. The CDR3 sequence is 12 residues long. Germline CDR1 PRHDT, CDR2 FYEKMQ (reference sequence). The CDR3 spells CASSFSAGELFF. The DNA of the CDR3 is TGTGCCAGCAGCTTTAGTGCCGGGGAGCTGTTTTTT.

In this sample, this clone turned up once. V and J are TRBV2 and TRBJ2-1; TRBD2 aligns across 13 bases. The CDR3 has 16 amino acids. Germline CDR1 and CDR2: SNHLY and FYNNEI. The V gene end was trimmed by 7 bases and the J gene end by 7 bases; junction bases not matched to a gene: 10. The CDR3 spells CASKGWRTSGRNEQFF. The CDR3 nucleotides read TGTGCCAGCAAGGGTTGGAGGACTAGCGGGAGAAATGAGCAGTTCTTC.

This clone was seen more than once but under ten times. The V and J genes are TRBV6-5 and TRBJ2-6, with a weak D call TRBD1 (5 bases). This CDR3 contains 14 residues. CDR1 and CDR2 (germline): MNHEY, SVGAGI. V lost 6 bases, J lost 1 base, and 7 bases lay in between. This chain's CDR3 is CASRGASGANVLTF. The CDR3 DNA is TGTGCCAGCAGAGGGGCTTCTGGGGCCAACGTCCTGACTTTC.

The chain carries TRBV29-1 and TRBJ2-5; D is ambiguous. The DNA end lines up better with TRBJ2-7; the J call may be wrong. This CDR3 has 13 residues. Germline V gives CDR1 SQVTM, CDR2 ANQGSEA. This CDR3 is CSVARTSSYEQYF. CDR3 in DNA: TGCAGCGTTGCTCGTACGAGCTCCTACGAGCAGTACTTC.

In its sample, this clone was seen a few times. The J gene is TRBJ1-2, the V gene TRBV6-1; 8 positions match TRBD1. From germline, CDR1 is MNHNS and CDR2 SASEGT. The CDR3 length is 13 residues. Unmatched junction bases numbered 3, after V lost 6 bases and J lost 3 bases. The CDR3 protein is CASSMDRDYGYTF. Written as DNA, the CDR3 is TGTGCCAGCAGCATGGACAGGGACTATGGCTACACCTTC.

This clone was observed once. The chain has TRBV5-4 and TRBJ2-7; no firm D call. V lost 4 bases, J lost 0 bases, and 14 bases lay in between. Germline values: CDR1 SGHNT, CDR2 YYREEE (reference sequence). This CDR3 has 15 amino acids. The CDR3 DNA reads TGTGCCAGCAGCATAAACCCCAGGTTCTCCTACGAGCAGTACTTC. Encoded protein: CASSINPRFSYEQYF.

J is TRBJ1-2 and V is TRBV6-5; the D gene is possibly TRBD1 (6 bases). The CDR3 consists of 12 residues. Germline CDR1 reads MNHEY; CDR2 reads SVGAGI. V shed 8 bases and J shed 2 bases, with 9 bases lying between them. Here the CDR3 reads CASRQDNYGYTF. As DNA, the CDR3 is TGTGCCAGCCGACAGGACAACTATGGCTACACCTTC.

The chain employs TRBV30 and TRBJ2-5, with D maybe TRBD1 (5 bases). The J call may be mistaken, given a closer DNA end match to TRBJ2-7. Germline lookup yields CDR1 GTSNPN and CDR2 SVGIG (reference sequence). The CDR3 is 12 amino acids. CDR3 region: CAWNPGPYEQYF. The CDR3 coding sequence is TGTGCCTGGAACCCAGGGCCCTACGAGCAGTACTTC.

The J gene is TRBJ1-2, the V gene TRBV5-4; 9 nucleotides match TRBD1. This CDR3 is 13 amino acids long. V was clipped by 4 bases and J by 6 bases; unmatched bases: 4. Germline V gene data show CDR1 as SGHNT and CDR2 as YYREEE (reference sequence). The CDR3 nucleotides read TGTGCCAGCAGCGGTAGGACAGGGGATGGCTACACCTTC. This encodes CASSGRTGDGYTF.

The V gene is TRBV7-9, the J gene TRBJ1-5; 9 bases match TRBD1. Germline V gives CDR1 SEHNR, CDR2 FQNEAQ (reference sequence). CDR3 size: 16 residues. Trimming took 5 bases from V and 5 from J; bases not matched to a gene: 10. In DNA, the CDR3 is TGTGCCAGCAGCCCCGGACAGGGGCGCCCTTATCAGCCCCAGCATTTT. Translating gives CASSPGQGRPYQPQHF.

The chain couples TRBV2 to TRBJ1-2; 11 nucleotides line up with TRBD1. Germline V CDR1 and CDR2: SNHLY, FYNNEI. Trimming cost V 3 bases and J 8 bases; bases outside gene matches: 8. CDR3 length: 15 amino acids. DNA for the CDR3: TGTGCCAGCAGTGAGCGGACAGGGGGCATAGGGGGCTACACCTTC. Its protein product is CASSERTGGIGGYTF.

The CDR3 sequence is CASSGRTGLGYEQYF. The DNA for the CDR3 is TGTGCCAGTAGTGGAAGGACAGGGTTAGGCTACGAGCAGTACTTC. V usage is TRBV19 and J usage is TRBJ2-7; 8 bases match TRBD1. CDR1 LNHDA and CDR2 SQIVND come from the germline V gene (reference sequence). This CDR3 comprises 15 residues. With V trimmed by 5 bases and J by 3 bases, 9 bases remained unmatched.

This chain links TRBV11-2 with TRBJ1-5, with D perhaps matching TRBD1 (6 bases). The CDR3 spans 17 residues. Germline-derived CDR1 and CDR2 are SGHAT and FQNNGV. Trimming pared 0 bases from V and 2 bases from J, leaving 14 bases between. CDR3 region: CASSLDAGARGNQPQHF. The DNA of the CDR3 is TGTGCCAGCAGCTTAGATGCAGGGGCCCGAGGCAATCAGCCCCAGCATTTT.

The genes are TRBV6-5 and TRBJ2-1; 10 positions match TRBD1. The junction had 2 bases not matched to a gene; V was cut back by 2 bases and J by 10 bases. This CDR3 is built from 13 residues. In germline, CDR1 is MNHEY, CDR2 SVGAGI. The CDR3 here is CASSYADRGEQFF. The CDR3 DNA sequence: TGTGCCAGCAGTTACGCGGACAGGGGGGAGCAGTTCTTC.

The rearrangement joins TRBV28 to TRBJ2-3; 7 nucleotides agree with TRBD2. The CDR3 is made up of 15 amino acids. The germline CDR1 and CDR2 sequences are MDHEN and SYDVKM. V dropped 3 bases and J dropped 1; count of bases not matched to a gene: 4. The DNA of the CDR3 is TGTGCCAGCAGTTTTGCTAGCGGAGGCACAGATACGCAGTATTTT. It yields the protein CASSFASGGTDTQYF. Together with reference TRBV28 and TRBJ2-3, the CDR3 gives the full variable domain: DVKVTQSSRYLVKRTGEKVFLECVQDMDHENMFWYRQDPGLGLRLIYFSYDVKMKEKGDIPEGYSVSREKKERFSLILESASTNQTSMYLCASSFASGGTDTQYFGPGTRLTVL.

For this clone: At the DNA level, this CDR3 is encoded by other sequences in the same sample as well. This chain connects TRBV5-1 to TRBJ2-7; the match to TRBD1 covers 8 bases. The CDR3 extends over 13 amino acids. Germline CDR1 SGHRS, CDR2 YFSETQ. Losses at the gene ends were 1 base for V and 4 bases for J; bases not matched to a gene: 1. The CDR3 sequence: CASSLTGGYEQYF. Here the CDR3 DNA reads TGCGCCAGCAGCTTGACAGGGGGGTACGAGCAGTACTTC.

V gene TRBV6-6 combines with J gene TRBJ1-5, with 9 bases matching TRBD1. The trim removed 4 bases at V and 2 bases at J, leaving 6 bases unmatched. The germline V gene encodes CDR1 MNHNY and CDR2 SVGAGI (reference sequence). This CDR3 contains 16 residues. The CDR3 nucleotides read TGTGCCAGCAGTTCCCTGGACAGGGGCGGCAATCAGCCCCAGCATTTT. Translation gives CASSSLDRGGNQPQHF.

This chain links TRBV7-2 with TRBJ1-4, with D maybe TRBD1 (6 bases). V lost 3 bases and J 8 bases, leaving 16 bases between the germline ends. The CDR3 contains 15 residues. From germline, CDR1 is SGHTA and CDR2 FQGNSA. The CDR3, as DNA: TGTGCCAGCAGCTTGAGGGGGGGGGCAGGCGAAAAACTGTTTTTT. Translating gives CASSLRGGAGEKLFF. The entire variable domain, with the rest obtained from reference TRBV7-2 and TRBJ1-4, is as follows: GAGVSQSPSNKVTEKGKDVELRCDPISGHTALYWYRQSLGQGLEFLIYFQGNSAPDKSGLPSDRFSAERTGGSVSTLTIQRTQQEDSAVYLCASSLRGGAGEKLFFGSGTQLSVL.

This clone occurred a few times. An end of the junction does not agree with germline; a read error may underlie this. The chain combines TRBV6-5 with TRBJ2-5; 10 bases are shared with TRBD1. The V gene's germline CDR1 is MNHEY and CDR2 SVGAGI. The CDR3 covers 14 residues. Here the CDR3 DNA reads TGTGCCAGCAGACCCCCCGGACAGGGGGGCAGATGGGACTTC. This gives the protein CASRPPGQGGRWDF.

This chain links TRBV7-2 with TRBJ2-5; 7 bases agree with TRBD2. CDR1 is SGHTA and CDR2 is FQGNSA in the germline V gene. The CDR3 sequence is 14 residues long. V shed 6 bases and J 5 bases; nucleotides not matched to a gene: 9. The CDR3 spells CASRFGGGDETQYF. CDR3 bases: TGTGCCAGCAGATTCGGGGGAGGGGATGAGACCCAGTACTTC.

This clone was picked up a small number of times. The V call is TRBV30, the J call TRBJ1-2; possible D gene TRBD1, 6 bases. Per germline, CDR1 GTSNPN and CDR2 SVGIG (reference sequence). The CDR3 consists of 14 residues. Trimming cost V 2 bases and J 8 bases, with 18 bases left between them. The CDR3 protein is CAWSLTGGARGYTF. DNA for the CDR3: TGTGCCTGGAGTCTCACCGGGGGGGCTCGGGGCTACACCTTC.

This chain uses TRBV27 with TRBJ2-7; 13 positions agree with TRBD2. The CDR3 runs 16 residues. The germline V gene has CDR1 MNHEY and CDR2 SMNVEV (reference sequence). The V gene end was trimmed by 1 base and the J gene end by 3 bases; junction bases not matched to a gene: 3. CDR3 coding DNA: TGTGCCAGCAGTTTATTAGGACTAGCGGGAGACTACGAGCAGTACTTC. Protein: CASSLLGLAGDYEQYF.

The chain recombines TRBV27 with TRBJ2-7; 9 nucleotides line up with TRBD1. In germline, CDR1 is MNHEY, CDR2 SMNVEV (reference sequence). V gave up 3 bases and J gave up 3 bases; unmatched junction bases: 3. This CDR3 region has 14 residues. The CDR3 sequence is CASSFGTGSYEQYF. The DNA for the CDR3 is TGTGCCAGCAGTTTCGGGACAGGGAGCTACGAGCAGTACTTC.

CDR3 amino acids: CASSLQDDGVQYRYNEQFF. In DNA form, the CDR3 reads TGTGCCAGCAGTTTACAGGATGATGGCGTACAATATAGGTACAATGAGCAGTTCTTC. This sequence joins TRBV27 and TRBJ2-1; D gene uncertain. Germline CDR1 and CDR2: MNHEY and SMNVEV (reference sequence). This CDR3 spans 19 amino acids. V shed 2 bases and J shed 4 bases, with 24 bases lying between them.